This entry lists 14 T cell receptor beta chains sequenced from one sample in a study of identical twins. TCRdb processed the 5' RACE reads anew with MiXCR; each CDR3 protein has one entry. The sample lists around 200,000 distinct CDR3 sequences, around 9.6% occurring once. Sequences were obtained from memory (CD45RO+) T cells sorted from blood. These receptors were collected from a woman aged 18-30 years in good health.

The sample holds many counts of this clonotype. The rearrangement uses TRBV4-3 and TRBJ2-7; maybe TRBD1 (6 bases). Germline V gives CDR1 LGHNA, CDR2 YSLEER. V lost 1 base and J 8 bases, leaving 12 bases between the germline ends. The CDR3 extends over 13 amino acids. The CDR3, as DNA: TGCGCCAGCAGCCAAGTGGGACAATGGAAGCAGTACTTC. Its protein is CASSQVGQWKQYF.

This clonotype has at least ten counts. V gene TRBV20-1 combines with J gene TRBJ2-1; D perhaps matches TRBD2 (5 bases). V was pared by 5 bases and J by 10 bases, with 12 bases between. The CDR3 is 11 residues long. The V gene's germline CDR1 is DFQATT and CDR2 SNEGSKA (reference sequence). The CDR3 region has the DNA TGCAGTGCTCGACGGACTGCCGAGCAGTTCTTC. This codes for CSARRTAEQFF.

Ten or more counts support this clonotype. The V call is TRBV5-4, the J call TRBJ1-3; unclear D gene. The CDR3 has 14 amino acids. CDR1 and CDR2 from the germline V gene are SGHNT and YYREEE (reference sequence). Deletions cut 2 bases from V and 4 bases from J, with 10 bases between. The CDR3 here is CASSLSNGGNTIYF. DNA of the CDR3: TGTGCCAGCAGCTTAAGCAACGGGGGAAACACCATATATTTT.

At least ten counts were recorded for this clonotype. The chain is built from TRBV27 and TRBJ2-7; maybe TRBD1 (5 bases). Trimming took 3 bases from V and 3 from J, leaving 12 bases between them. There are 14 residues in the CDR3. CDR1 and CDR2 (germline): MNHEY, SMNVEV (reference sequence). The CDR3 region is CASSFQGLGYEQYF. CDR3 sequence (DNA): TGTGCCAGCAGTTTCCAGGGTTTAGGCTACGAGCAGTACTTC.

This clonotype has ten or more counts. The chain combines TRBV7-2 with TRBJ2-1; a possible D gene is TRBD2 (5 bases). This CDR3 region has 11 residues. CDR1 and CDR2 (germline): SGHTA, FQGNSA. V gave up 4 bases and J gave up 15 bases, with 13 bases separating them. CDR3 region: CASSSRTRLFF. For the CDR3, the DNA is TGTGCCAGCAGCTCCCGCACTAGGCTGTTCTTC.

The gene calls are TRBV20-1 and TRBJ2-3; TRBD1 is a possible D gene (5 bases). The CDR3 consists of 12 residues. Trimming took off 8 bases at V and 5 bases at J, with 14 bases between the two ends. Germline V gives CDR1 DFQATT, CDR2 SNEGSKA (reference sequence). CDR3 protein: CSPRVMEDTQYF. The CDR3 region has the DNA TGCAGTCCCAGGGTTATGGAAGATACGCAGTATTTT.

The table lists this clonotype with a few counts. The chain is built from TRBV11-2 and TRBJ2-1; 8 bases fit TRBD2. Trimming removed 3 bases from V and 4 bases from J; junction bases left unmatched: 5. CDR3 length: 15 amino acids. Germline-derived CDR1 and CDR2 are SGHAT and FQNNGV. For the CDR3, the DNA is TGTGCCAGCAGCTTCACGGGAGGGGAATACAATGAGCAGTTCTTC. Translation: CASSFTGGEYNEQFF.

This chain uses TRBV7-9 with TRBJ2-7, with 7 bases identical to TRBD2. CDR3 size: 15 residues. The junction had 8 bases not matched to a gene; V was cut back by 5 bases and J by 1 base. In germline, CDR1 is SEHNR, CDR2 FQNEAQ (reference sequence). The CDR3 DNA follows: TGTGCCAGCAGCCCCTACTGGGGGGGTTCCTACGAGCAGTACTTC. Translated, it gives CASSPYWGGSYEQYF.

This clonotype occurred a few times. This sequence joins TRBV27 and TRBJ1-6; D is possibly TRBD1 (5 bases). Germline V gene lookup returns CDR1 MNHEY and CDR2 SMNVEV (reference sequence). Trimming left V 3 bases short and J 11 bases short, with 17 bases between. The CDR3 sequence is 15 residues long. The CDR3 bases are TGTGCCAGCAGTTTCTCCCGTACCCCGGGGGCACCCCTCCACTTT. It is translated as CASSFSRTPGAPLHF.

This clonotype was seen only a few times. The genes are TRBV5-1 and TRBJ2-5; 9 positions match TRBD1. Germline V CDR1 and CDR2: SGHRS, YFSETQ. J gave up 9 bases and V 2 bases, and 8 bases lay outside the gene matches. This CDR3 is 14 amino acids long. The CDR3 spells CASSFGDREWSQYF. The CDR3 nucleotides read TGCGCCAGCAGCTTCGGGGACAGGGAATGGTCCCAGTACTTC.

The gene calls are TRBV10-2 and TRBJ2-1; 10 nucleotides align to TRBD2. The CDR3 has 17 residues. CDR1 is WSHSY, CDR2 SAAADI, per germline. The ends lost 6 bases at V and 8 bases at J; junction bases unmatched: 16. The CDR3 sequence is CASSRLGASGSDDEQFF. DNA for the CDR3: TGCGCCAGCAGCCGACTCGGGGCTAGCGGGAGTGATGATGAGCAGTTCTTC.

In this sample, this clonotype turned up many times. The rearrangement links TRBV7-2 to TRBJ1-1, with D possibly matching TRBD1 (5 bases). Germline CDR1 reads SGHTA; CDR2 reads FQGNSA. The CDR3 consists of 13 residues. The germline V and J ends were trimmed by 1 base and 10 bases, with 13 bases remaining between them. DNA for the CDR3: TGTGCCAGCAGCTTAGTCCGGGACCGGGGAGCTTTCTTT. Translation: CASSLVRDRGAFF.

This clonotype has at least ten counts. This sequence joins TRBV20-1 and TRBJ2-2; the D is unclear. The CDR3 consists of 14 residues. The germline V gene has CDR1 DFQATT and CDR2 SNEGSKA (reference sequence). Trimming took off 5 bases at V and 5 bases at J, with 15 bases between the two ends. This CDR3 reads CSALIQSATGELFF. For the CDR3, the DNA is TGCAGTGCTCTGATCCAAAGCGCGACCGGGGAGCTGTTTTTT.

V is TRBV3-1 and J is TRBJ2-2; 12 positions agree with TRBD2. This CDR3 has 22 amino acids. Germline CDR1 and CDR2: LGHDT and YNNKEL (reference sequence). V shed 4 bases, J shed 2 bases, and the junction held 20 bases outside the gene matches. The CDR3 is CASSPTPPTSGGLTDNTGELFF. CDR3 coding DNA: TGTGCCAGCAGCCCTACACCACCGACTAGCGGGGGTCTAACCGATAACACCGGGGAGCTGTTTTTT.